The source of this T cell receptor (beta chain) is a study of T cell responses to AZD1222 COVID-19 vaccine. General study points: Sampling captured repertoires only after the peak T cell response. Clonal diversity may have been underestimated in mostly white British donors. Vaccine-associated CD4 TCRs spanned spike, dominant at 160-218 and 743-854.

Profiled with immunoSEQ multiplex PCR; TCRdb holds only in-frame clones, not every one. The sample has more than 95,000 clones, more than 75% seen once. This clone was picked up a small number of times. Its target is unknown. Germline V gene data show CDR1 as SGHTA and CDR2 as FQGTGA. Trimming shortened V by 2 bases and J by 2 bases, and 6 bases separated the two germline ends. The CDR3 runs 13 residues. The receptor's source is an adult who received the AZD1222 COVID-19 vaccine. The V call is TRBV7-3, the J call TRBJ1-2; D is possibly TRBD1 (6 bases). This specimen consisted of peripheral blood, obtained 28 days after the second AZD1222 dose. The CDR3 is CASSLQGNYGYTF. CDR3 nucleotides: TGTGCCAGCAGCTTACAGGGGAACTATGGCTACACCTTC.